This T cell receptor beta chain was captured in a study of T and B cells in COVID-19 patients. TRB was amplified from about 240-490 ng of blood genomic DNA. V was clipped by 4 bases and J by 5 bases; unmatched bases: 14. The germline V gene encodes CDR1 LNHDA and CDR2 SQIVND (reference sequence). The length of the CDR3 is 18 residues. BIOMED2 TRB-A/B primer pools were used in multiplex TRB PCR. Using its own MiXCR run on the multiplex PCR reads, TCRdb lists one record per CDR3 protein. The table has approximately 17,000 distinct CDR3 sequences, 25% to 35% seen once. The sequence derives from a human donor who had recovered from COVID-19. The sample was blood. The chain has TRBV19 and TRBJ2-3, with 11 bases fitting TRBD2. CDR3 DNA: TGTGCCAGTAGTACAACTTGGGGTAGCGGGGGGGCGGGAGATACGCAGTATTTT. It encodes CASSTTWGSGGAGDTQYF.